Given below is one TCR beta chain in context. The antigen remains unidentified. Only in-frame clones appear in the TCRdb table, and some are missing; sequencing was by immunoSEQ multiplex PCR. The sample shows some 130,000 clones, about 88% of them seen only once. This record belongs to a study of cytomegalovirus exposure and HLA in healthy donors. Germline V gene data show CDR1 as SGHDT and CDR2 as YYEEEE. The length of the CDR3 is 15 residues. The V gene end was trimmed by 0 bases and the J gene end by 3 bases; junction bases not matched to a gene: 6. General study results and limits: With high specificity and sensitivity, the classifier reportedly diagnosed cytomegalovirus status.

Sequencing was done on a sample of PBMCs. The clonotype originates from a young man in good health and CMV-seronegative. The rearrangement joins TRBV5-6 to TRBJ2-7; 7 bases map to TRBD1. CDR3 bases: TGTGCCAGCAGCTTGGGGCGAGGACAGGACTACGAGCAGTACTTC. It encodes CASSLGRGQDYEQYF.